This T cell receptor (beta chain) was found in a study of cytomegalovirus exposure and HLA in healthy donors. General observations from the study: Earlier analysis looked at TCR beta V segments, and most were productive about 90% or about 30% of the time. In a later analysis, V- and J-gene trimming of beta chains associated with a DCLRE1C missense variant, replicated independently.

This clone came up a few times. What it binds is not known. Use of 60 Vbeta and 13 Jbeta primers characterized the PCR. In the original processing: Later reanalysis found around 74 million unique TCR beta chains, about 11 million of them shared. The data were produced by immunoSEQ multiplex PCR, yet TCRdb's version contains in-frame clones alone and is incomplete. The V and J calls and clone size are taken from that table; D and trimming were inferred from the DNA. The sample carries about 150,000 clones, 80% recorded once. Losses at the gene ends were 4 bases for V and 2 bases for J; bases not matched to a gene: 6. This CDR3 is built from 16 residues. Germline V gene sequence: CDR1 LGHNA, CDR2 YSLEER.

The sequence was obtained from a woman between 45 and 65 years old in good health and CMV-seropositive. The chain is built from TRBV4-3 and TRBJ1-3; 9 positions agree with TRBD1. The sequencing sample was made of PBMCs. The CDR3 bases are TGCGCCAGCAGCCTTGCCGGGACAGGGACTGGAAACACCATATATTTT. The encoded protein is CASSLAGTGTGNTIYF.